The 14 T cell receptor beta chains below were found in one sample sequenced in a study of blood T cell repertoires in COVID-19. TCRdb keeps only in-frame clones here, not all; method: immunoSEQ multiplex PCR. The data contain roughly 260,000 clones, 75% to 95% of them seen just once; the ten biggest clones take up 1.9%. Input material: PBMCs or T cells enriched from blood (not recorded which). The receptors shown here come from a woman aged 18-29 years who had recovered from COVID-19.

V and J are TRBV6-5 and TRBJ2-1; TRBD1 matches 9 bases. CDR1 and CDR2 from the germline V gene are MNHEY and SVGAGI. The length of the CDR3 is 15 residues. Trimming took 6 bases from V and 1 from J; bases not matched to a gene: 4. The CDR3 protein is CASRPDRGSYNEQFF. DNA for the CDR3: TGTGCCAGCAGACCTGACAGGGGGTCCTACAATGAGCAGTTCTTC.

The genes are TRBV7-2 and TRBJ1-1; D unclear. The CDR3 is 14 residues long. Germline V gene sequence: CDR1 SGHTA, CDR2 FQGNSA. Trimming stripped 1 base from V and 2 bases from J, with 8 bases between. The CDR3 loop is CASSLEFYNTEAFF. The CDR3 DNA follows: TGTGCCAGCAGCTTAGAATTCTACAACACTGAAGCTTTCTTT.

The genes are TRBV28 and TRBJ2-7, with D tentatively TRBD1 (6 bases). The CDR3 sequence is 15 residues long. CDR1 is MDHEN, CDR2 SYDVKM, per germline. V lost 6 bases and J lost 3, with 18 bases in between. CDR3 in amino acids: CASRRTPGADYEQYF. The CDR3 DNA sequence: TGTGCCAGCAGGAGGACCCCAGGGGCTGACTACGAGCAGTACTTC.

This chain uses TRBV3-1 (or the pseudogene TRBV3-2) with TRBJ2-7; TRBD1 matches 9 bases. V lost 4 bases, J lost 3 bases, and 13 bases stayed unmatched. The germline gives CDR1 LGHDT, CDR2 YNNKEL (reference sequence). The CDR3 contains 17 residues. The CDR3 here is CASSPLRWGQGLYEQYF. The CDR3 DNA is TGTGCCAGCAGCCCTTTGAGGTGGGGACAGGGCCTCTACGAGCAGTACTTC.

The genes are TRBV5-1 and TRBJ1-4; TRBD1 is a possible D gene (6 bases). The CDR3 spans 16 residues. Trimming cost V 0 bases and J 5 bases, with 14 bases left between them. Germline V lookup: CDR1 SGHRS, CDR2 YFSETQ. CDR3 nucleotides: TGCGCCAGCAGCTTGGGACATGGGACAAGAAATGAAAAACTGTTTTTT. Translating it yields CASSLGHGTRNEKLFF.

This chain connects TRBV5-4 to TRBJ1-1, with TRBD1 matching 7 bases. The CDR3 contains 17 residues. Germline V gives CDR1 SGHNT, CDR2 YYREEE (reference sequence). Trimming cost V 0 bases and J 0 bases; bases outside gene matches: 8. The CDR3 loop is CASSLAKGAEMNTEAFF. In nucleotides, the CDR3 is TGTGCCAGCAGCTTGGCAAAGGGGGCCGAAATGAACACTGAAGCTTTCTTT.

The chain links TRBV7-2 to TRBJ2-3; no clear D. This CDR3 is 13 amino acids long. Germline V gene data show CDR1 as SGHTA and CDR2 as FQGNSA. Trimming stripped 1 base from V and 4 bases from J, with 6 bases between. CDR3 loop: CASSLVTADTQYF. CDR3 in DNA: TGTGCCAGCAGCTTAGTTACGGCAGATACGCAGTATTTT. The entire variable domain, with the rest obtained from reference TRBV7-2 and TRBJ2-3, is as follows: GAGVSQSPSNKVTEKGKDVELRCDPISGHTALYWYRQSLGQGLEFLIYFQGNSAPDKSGLPSDRFSAERTGGSVSTLTIQRTQQEDSAVYLCASSLVTADTQYFGPGTRLTVL.

The chain couples TRBV10-3 to TRBJ1-2; D gene unclear. CDR3 length: 13 residues. The germline V gene encodes CDR1 ENHRY and CDR2 SYGVKD. The ends were cut back, 2 bases at V and 2 bases at J, with 6 bases in the middle. In DNA, the CDR3 is TGTGCCATCAGTGAGACAGAAAACTATGGCTACACCTTC. It encodes CAISETENYGYTF.

The chain combines TRBV7-2 with TRBJ2-5, with 8 bases aligning to TRBD2. Looked up from germline, CDR1 is SGHTA and CDR2 is FQGNSA. This CDR3 is 15 amino acids long. After removal of 3 bases from V and 2 bases from J, the junction contained 5 bases not matched to a gene. For the CDR3, the DNA is TGTGCCAGCAGCTTTAGCGGGACAACTCAAGAGACCCAGTACTTC. Protein sequence: CASSFSGTTQETQYF.

The chain is built from TRBV6-5 and TRBJ1-1; the D gene is possibly TRBD1 (6 bases). Per germline, CDR1 MNHEY and CDR2 SVGAGI. This CDR3 is built from 13 residues. The V gene lost 6 bases and the J gene lost 4 bases, with 12 bases spanning the gap. In DNA form, the CDR3 reads TGTGCCAGCAGCGCAACAGGGACCACTGAAGCTTTCTTT. Translating it yields CASSATGTTEAFF.

This clone turned up a few times. The chain employs TRBV7-2 and TRBJ1-2; D might be TRBD1 (6 bases). In germline, CDR1 is SGHTA, CDR2 FQGNSA. V lost 5 bases and J 3 bases, leaving 13 bases between the germline ends. The CDR3 length is 14 residues. CDR3 DNA: TGTGCCAGCAGCATGAGGGGGGGCGACTATGGCTACACCTTC. It codes for CASSMRGGDYGYTF.

The rearrangement uses TRBV18 and TRBJ2-7, with unresolved D. The CDR3 sequence is 13 residues long. Trimming removed 10 bases at V and 5 bases at J, with 18 bases between. Germline values: CDR1 KGHSH, CDR2 LQKENI. CDR3 coding DNA: TGTGCCACAGGCGAATCGGAAAATAACGAGCAGTACTTC. Translation: CATGESENNEQYF. Complete variable domain (other parts from reference TRBV18 and TRBJ2-7): NAGVMQNPRHLVRRRGQEARLRCSPMKGHSHVYWYRQLPEEGLKFMVYLQKENIIDESGMPKERFSAEFPKEGPSILRIQQVVRGDSAAYFCATGESENNEQYFGPGTRLTVT.

The chain links TRBV25-1 to TRBJ1-6; a weak D match, TRBD1 (6 bases). Trimming took 8 bases from V and 11 from J, leaving 10 bases between them. This CDR3 has 11 residues. Germline CDR1 MGHDK, CDR2 SYGVNS. The CDR3 here is CASSGDTPLHF. CDR3 bases: TGTGCCAGCTCAGGGGATACACCCCTCCACTTT.

The chain carries TRBV12-3 or TRBV12-4 and TRBJ2-3; 7 nucleotides agree with TRBD1. V lost 4 bases, J lost 4 bases, and 2 bases stayed unmatched. CDR3 size: 13 residues. CDR3 protein: CASSSQGADTQYF. In DNA form, the CDR3 reads TGTGCCAGCAGTTCTCAGGGGGCAGATACGCAGTATTTT.